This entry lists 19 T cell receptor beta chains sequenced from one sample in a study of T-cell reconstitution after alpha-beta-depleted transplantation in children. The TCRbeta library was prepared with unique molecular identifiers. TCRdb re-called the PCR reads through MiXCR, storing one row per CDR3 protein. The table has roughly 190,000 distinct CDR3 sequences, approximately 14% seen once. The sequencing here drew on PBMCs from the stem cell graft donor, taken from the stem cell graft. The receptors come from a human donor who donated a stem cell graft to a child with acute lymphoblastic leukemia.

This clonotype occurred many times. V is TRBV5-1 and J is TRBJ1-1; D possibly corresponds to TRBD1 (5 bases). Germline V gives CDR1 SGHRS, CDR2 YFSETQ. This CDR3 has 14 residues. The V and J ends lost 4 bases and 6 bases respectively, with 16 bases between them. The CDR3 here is CASSTRIGGAEAFF. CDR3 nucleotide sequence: TGCGCCAGCAGCACCAGGATTGGGGGAGCTGAAGCTTTCTTT. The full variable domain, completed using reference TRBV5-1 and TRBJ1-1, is KAGVTQTPRYLIKTRGQQVTLSCSPISGHRSVSWYQQTPGQGLQFLFEYFSETQRNKGNFPGRFSGRQFSNSRSEMNVSTLELGDSALYLCASSTRIGGAEAFFGQGTRLTVV.

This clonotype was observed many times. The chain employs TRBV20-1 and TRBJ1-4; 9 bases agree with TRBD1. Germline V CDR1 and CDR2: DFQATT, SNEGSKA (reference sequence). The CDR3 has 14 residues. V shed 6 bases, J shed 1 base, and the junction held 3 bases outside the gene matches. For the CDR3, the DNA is TGCAGTGCCCGGGACAGGGTAACTAATGAAAAACTGTTTTTT. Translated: CSARDRVTNEKLFF.

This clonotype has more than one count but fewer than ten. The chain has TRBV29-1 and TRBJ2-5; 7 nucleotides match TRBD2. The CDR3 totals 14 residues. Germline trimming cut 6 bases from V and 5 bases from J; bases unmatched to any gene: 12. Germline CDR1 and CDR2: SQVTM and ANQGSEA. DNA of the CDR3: TGCAGCGTGGCTCCGGGACGGGGAGGGGAGACCCAGTACTTC. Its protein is CSVAPGRGGETQYF.

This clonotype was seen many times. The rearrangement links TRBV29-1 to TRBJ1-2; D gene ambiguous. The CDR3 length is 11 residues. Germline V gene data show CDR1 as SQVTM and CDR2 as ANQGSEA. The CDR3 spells CSGRYNYGYTF. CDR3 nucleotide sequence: TGCAGTGGACGGTATAACTATGGCTACACCTTC.

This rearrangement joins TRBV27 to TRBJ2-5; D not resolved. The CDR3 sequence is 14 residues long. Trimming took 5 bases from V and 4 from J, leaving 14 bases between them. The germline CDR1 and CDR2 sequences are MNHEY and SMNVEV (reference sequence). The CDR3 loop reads CASSAPRARETQYF. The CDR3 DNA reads TGTGCCAGCAGTGCCCCTAGGGCCCGAGAGACCCAGTACTTC.

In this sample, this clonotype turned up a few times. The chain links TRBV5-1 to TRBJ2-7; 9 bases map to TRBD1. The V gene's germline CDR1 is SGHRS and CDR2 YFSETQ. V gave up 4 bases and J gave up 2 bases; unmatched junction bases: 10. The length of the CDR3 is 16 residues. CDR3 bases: TGCGCCAGCAGCGTTAGAACCGGGACAGGGACCTACGAGCAGTACTTC. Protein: CASSVRTGTGTYEQYF.

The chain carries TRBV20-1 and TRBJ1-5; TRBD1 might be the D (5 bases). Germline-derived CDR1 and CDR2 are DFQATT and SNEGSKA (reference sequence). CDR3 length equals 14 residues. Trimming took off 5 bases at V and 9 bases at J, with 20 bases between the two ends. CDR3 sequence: CSAPSGTPMGPQHF. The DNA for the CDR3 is TGCAGTGCTCCCTCCGGGACCCCTATGGGGCCCCAGCATTTT.

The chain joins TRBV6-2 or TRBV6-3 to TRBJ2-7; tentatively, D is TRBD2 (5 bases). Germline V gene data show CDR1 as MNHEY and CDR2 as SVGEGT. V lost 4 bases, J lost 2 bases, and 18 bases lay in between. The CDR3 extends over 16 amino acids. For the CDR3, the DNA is TGTGCCAGCAGTTCGATGCAGGCGCTAGCTACCTACGAGCAGTACTTC. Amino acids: CASSSMQALATYEQYF.

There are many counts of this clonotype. The CDR3 sequence is CASSLTPSYEQYF. The CDR3 nucleotides read TGTGCCAGCAGTTTAACGCCCTCCTACGAGCAGTACTTC. The chain uses TRBV12-3 or TRBV12-4 and TRBJ2-7, with D unclear. There are 13 residues in the CDR3. Trimming cost V 2 bases and J 0 bases, with 5 bases left between them.

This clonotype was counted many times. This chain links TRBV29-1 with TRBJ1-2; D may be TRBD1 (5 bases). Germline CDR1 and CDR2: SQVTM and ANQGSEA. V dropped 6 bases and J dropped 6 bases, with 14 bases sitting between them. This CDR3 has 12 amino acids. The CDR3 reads CSVLGGENGYTF. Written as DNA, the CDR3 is TGCAGCGTACTGGGGGGGGAGAATGGCTACACCTTC.

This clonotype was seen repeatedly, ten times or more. The CDR3 bases are TGTGCCAGCACCATAGCCGGTGAGCAGTTCTTC. This translates into CASTIAGEQFF. The chain employs TRBV4-2 and TRBJ2-1; D is unresolved. Germline loops: CDR1 LGHNA, CDR2 YNFKEQ. Trimming cost V 7 bases and J 9 bases, with 10 bases left between them. This CDR3 comprises 11 residues.

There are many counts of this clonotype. CDR3 sequence (DNA): TGTGCCATCATGGGTCCGGGGAACGGGGCCAACGTCCTGACTTTC. Translation gives CAIMGPGNGANVLTF. The chain is built from TRBV10-3 and TRBJ2-6; maybe TRBD2 (5 bases). The V gene lost 7 bases and the J gene lost 4 bases, with 14 bases spanning the gap. The CDR3 length is 15 residues. Germline V gene data show CDR1 as ENHRY and CDR2 as SYGVKD.

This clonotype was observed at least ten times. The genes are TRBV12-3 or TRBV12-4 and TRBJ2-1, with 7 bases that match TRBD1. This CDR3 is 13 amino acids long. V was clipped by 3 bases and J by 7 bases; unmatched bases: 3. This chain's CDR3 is CASSFKGANEQFF. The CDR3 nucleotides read TGTGCCAGCAGTTTTAAGGGGGCGAATGAGCAGTTCTTC.

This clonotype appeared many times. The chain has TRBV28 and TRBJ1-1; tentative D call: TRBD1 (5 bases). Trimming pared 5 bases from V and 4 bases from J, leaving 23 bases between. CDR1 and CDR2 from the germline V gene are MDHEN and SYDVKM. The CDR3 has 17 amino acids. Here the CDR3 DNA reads TGTGCCAGCAGTACCCGACCTTGGGGGAGAACTAGCACTGAAGCTTTCTTT. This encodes CASSTRPWGRTSTEAFF.

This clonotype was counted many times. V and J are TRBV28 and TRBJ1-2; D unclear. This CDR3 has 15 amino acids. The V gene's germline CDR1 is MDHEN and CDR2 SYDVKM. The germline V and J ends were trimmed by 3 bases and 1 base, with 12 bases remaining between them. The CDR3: CASSFIKVLNYGYTF. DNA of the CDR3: TGTGCCAGCAGTTTTATAAAGGTTCTTAACTATGGCTACACCTTC.

CDR3 protein: CASDKTGRGLLNEQFF. CDR3 coding DNA: TGTGCCAGCGATAAGACCGGGAGAGGTCTCCTCAATGAGCAGTTCTTC. The chain joins TRBV19 to TRBJ2-1, with TRBD2 as a possible D gene (6 bases). V gave up 9 bases and J gave up 6 bases, with 24 bases separating them. CDR1 is LNHDA, CDR2 SQIVND, per germline (reference sequence). The CDR3 sequence is 16 residues long.

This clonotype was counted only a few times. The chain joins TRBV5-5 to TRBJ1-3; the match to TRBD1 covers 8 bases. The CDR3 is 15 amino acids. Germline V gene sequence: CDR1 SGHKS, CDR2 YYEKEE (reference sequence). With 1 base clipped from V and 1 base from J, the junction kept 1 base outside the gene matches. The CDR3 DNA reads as TGTGCCAGCAGCTTGACAGGGGGATCTGGAAACACCATATATTTT. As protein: CASSLTGGSGNTIYF.

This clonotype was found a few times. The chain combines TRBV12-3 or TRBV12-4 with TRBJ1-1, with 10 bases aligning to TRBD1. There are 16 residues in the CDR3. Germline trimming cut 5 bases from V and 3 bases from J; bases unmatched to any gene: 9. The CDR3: CASSTRGQGPYTEAFF. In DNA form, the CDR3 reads TGTGCCAGCAGTACCCGGGGACAGGGGCCTTACACTGAAGCTTTCTTT.

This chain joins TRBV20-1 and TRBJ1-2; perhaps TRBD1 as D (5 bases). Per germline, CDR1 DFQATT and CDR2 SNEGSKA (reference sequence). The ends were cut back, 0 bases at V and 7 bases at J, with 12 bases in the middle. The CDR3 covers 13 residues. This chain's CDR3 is CSARDRQKIGYTF. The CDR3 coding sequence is TGCAGTGCTAGAGACAGACAGAAGATTGGCTACACCTTC.